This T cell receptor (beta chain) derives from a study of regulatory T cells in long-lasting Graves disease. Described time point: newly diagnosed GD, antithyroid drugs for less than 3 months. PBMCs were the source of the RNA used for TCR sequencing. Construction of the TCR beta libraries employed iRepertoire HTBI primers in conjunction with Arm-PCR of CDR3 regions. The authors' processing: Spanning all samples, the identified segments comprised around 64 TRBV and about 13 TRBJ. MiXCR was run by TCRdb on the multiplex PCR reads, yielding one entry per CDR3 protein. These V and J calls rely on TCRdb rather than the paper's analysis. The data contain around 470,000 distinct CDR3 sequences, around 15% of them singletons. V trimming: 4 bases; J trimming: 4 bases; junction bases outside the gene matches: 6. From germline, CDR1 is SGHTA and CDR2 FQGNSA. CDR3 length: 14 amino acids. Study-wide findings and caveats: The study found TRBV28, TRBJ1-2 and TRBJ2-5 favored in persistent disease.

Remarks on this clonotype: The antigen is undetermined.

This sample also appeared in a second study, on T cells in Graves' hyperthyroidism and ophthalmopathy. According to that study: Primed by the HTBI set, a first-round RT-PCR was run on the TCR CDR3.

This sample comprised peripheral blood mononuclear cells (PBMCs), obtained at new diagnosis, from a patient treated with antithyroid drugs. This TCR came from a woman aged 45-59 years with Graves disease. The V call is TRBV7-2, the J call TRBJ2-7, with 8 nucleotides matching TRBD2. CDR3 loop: CASSSGGGIYEQYF. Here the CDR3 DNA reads TGTGCCAGCAGCTCCGGGGGGGGAATTTACGAGCAGTACTTC.